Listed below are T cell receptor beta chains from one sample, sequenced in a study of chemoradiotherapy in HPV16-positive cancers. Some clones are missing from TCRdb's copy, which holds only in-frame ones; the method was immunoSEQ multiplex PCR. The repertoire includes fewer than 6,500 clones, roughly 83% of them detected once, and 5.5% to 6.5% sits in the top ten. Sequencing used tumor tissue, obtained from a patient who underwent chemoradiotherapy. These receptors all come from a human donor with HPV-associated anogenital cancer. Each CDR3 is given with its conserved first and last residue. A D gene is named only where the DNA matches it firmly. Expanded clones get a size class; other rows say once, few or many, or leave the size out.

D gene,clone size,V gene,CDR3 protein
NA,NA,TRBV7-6,CASSLALRSRTDTQYF
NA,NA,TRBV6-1,CASSESAGPYEQYF
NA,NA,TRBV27,CASSKGGVNQPQHF
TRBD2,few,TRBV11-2,CASSSKTSANTGELFF
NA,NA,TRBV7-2,CASSSLQETQYF
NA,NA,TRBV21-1,CASLSGTVVDEAFF
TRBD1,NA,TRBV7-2,CASSPRTGANSPLHF
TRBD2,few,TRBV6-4,CASSIAGEDTQYF
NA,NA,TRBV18,CASSLLDYDPDTQYF
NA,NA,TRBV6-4,CASSEDAGTVSPLHF
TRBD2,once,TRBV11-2,CASSLGLAGPQETQYF
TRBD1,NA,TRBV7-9,CASSVTGGNQPQHF
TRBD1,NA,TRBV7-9,CASSSGQGYTGELFF
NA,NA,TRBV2,CASSEDRAGELFF
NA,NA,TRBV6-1,CASSQHTGELFF
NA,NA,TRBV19,CASSIVPRPSYEQYF
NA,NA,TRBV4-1,CASSQGDRSSGYTF
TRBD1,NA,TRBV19,CASSPPDRDHNEQFF
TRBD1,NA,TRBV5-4,CASKGQGNEKLFF
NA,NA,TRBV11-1,CASSLRLNEKLFF
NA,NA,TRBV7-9,CASSLASERGNTIYF
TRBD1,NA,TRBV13,CASSKLTGTGGDLAEAFF
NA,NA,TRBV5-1,CASSFDSAGNTIYF
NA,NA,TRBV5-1,CASSLFTGMNTEAFF
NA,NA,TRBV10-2,CASSEMTPGNFYGYTF
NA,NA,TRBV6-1,CASSDRTVSRYGYTF